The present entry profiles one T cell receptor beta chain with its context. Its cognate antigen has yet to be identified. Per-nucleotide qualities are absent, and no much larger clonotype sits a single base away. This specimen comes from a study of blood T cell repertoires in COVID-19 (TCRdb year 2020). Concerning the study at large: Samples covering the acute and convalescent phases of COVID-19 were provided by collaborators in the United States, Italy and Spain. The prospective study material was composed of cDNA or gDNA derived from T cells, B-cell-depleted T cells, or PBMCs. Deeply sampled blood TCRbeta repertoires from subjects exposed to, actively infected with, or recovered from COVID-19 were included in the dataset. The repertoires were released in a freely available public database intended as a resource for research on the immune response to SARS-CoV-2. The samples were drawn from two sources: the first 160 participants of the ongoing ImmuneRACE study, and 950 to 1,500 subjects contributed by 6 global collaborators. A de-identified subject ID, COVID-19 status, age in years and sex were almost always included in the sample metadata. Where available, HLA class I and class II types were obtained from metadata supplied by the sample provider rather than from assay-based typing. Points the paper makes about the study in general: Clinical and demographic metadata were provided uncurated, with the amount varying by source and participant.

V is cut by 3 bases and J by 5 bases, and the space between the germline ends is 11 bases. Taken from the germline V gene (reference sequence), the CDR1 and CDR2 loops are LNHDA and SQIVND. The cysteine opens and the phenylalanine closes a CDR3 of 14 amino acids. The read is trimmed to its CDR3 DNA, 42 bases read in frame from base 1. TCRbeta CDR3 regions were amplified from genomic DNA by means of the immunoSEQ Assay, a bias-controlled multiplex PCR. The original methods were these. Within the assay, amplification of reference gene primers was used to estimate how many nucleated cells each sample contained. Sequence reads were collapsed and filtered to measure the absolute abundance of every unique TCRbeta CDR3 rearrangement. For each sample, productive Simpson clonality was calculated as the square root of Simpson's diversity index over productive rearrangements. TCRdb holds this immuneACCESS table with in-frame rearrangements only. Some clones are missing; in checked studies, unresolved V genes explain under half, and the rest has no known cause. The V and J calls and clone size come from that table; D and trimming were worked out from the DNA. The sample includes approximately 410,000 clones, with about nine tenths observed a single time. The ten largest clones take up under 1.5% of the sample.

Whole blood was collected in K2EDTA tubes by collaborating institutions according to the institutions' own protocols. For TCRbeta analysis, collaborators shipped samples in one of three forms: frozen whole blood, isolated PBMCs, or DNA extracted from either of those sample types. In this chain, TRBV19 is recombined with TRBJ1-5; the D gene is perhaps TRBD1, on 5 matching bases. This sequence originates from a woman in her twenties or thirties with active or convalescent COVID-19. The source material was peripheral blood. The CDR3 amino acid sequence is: CASSIFRVDQPQHF. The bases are TGTGCCAGTAGTATCTTCAGGGTGGATCAGCCCCAGCATTTT.